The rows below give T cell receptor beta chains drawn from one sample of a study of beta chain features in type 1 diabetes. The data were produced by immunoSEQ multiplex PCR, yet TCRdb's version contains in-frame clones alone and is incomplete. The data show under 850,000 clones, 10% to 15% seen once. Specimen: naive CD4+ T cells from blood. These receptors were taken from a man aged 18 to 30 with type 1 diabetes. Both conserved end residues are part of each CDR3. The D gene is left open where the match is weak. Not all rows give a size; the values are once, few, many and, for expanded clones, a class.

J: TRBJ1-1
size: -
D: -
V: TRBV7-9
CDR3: CASNVDKRGMGTEAFF
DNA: TGTGCCAGCAACGTAGATAAGCGGGGGATGGGAACTGAAGCTTTCTTT

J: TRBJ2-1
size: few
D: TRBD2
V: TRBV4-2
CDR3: CASSRDSGVNYNEQFF
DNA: TGTGCCAGCAGCCGAGATAGCGGGGTTAATTACAATGAGCAGTTCTTC

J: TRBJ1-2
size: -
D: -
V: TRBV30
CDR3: CAWSLWSHDGYTF
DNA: TGTGCCTGGAGCCTCTGGTCCCACGATGGCTACACCTTC

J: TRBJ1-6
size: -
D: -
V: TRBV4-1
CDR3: CASSQVPGVPSPLHF
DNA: TGCGCCAGCAGCCAAGTGCCAGGGGTCCCATCACCCCTCCACTTT

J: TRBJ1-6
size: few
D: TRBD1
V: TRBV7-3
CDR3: CASSLTTGETSPLHF
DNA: TGTGCCAGCAGCTTAACGACAGGGGAGACTTCACCCCTCCACTTT

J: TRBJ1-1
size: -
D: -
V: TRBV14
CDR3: CASSQETEAFF
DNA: TGTGCCAGCAGCCAAGAGACTGAAGCTTTCTTT

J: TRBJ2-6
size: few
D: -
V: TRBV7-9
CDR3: CASTIRRVPGANVLTF
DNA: TGTGCCAGCACCATACGGAGGGTACCTGGGGCCAACGTCCTGACTTTC

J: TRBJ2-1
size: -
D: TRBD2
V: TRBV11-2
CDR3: CASSSLAGGRNEQFF
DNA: TGTGCCAGCAGCTCCCTGGCGGGGGGACGCAATGAGCAGTTCTTC

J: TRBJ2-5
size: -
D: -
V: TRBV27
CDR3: CASGAGDLETQYF
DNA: TGTGCCAGCGGCGCGGGTGACTTAGAGACCCAGTACTTC

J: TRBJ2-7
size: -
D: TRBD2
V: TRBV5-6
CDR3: CASSRRGNRNYEQYF
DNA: TGTGCCAGCAGCCGGCGGGGGAACCGAAACTACGAGCAGTACTTC

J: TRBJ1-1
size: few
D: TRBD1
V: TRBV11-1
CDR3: CASSFRLQGAEAFF
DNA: TGTGCCAGCAGCTTCCGCTTACAGGGGGCTGAAGCTTTCTTT

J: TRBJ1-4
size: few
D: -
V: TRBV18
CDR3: CASSSDSLATNEKLFF
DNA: TGTGCCAGCTCTTCGGACAGCCTTGCAACTAATGAAAAACTGTTTTTT

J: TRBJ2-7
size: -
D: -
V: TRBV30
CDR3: CAWSIGLGGYEQYF
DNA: TGTGCCTGGAGTATCGGGCTAGGCGGCTACGAGCAGTACTTC

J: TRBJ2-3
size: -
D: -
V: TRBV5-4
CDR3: CATKLGDLTDTQYF
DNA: TGTGCCACCAAGTTGGGGGACCTCACAGATACGCAGTATTTT

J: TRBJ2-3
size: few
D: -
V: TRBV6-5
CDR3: CASSEQTDTQYF
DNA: TGTGCCAGCAGCGAACAGACAGATACGCAGTATTTT

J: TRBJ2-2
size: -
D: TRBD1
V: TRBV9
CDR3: CASTGQGGLDTGELFF
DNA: TGTGCCAGCACGGGACAGGGGGGTTTGGACACCGGGGAGCTGTTTTTT

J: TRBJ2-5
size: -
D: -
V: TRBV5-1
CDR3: CASSRQETQYF
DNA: TGCGCCAGCAGCCGACAAGAGACCCAGTACTTC

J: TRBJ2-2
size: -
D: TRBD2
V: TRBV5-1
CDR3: CASSTGLAGRDSNTGELFF
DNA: TGCGCCAGCAGCACAGGACTAGCGGGGCGAGACTCGAACACCGGGGAGCTGTTTTTT

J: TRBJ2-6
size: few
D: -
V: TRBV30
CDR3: CAWSVTRTAGSGANVLTF
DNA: TGTGCCTGGAGTGTAACCCGGACAGCGGGCTCTGGGGCCAACGTCCTGACTTTC

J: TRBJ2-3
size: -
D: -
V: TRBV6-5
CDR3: CASSYTITDTQYF
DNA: TGTGCCAGCAGTTACACGATCACAGATACGCAGTATTTT

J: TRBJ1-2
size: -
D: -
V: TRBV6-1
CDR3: CASSEGRQLQPHYGYTF
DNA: TGTGCCAGCAGTGAAGGGCGCCAGCTCCAGCCCCACTATGGCTACACCTTC

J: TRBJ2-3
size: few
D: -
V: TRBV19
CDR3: CASTRTETTDTQYF
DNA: TGTGCCAGTACCCGGACAGAAACCACAGATACGCAGTATTTT

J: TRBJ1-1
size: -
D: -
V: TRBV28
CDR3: CASRPGNTEAFF
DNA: TGTGCCAGCAGACCTGGGAACACTGAAGCTTTCTTT

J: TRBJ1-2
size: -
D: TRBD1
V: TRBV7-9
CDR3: CASSFAGQDRTF
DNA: TGTGCCAGCAGCTTCGCCGGACAGGATCGCACCTTC

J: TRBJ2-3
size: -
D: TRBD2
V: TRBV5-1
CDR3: CASSLATLAGASTGDTQYF
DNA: TGCGCCAGCAGCTTGGCCACGTTAGCGGGGGCCTCGACGGGGGATACGCAGTATTTT

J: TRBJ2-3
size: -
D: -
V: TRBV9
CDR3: CASSLIDLGLPPRDTQYF
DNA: TGTGCCAGCAGCCTAATTGACTTAGGACTACCCCCGCGGGATACGCAGTATTTT

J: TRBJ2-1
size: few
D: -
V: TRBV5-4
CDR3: CASSLAGRAEQFF
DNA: TGTGCCAGCAGCTTGGCGGGGCGCGCTGAGCAGTTCTTC

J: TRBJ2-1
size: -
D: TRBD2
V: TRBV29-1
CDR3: CSALLVGAGGHNEQFF
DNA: TGCAGCGCCCTACTAGTGGGAGCGGGGGGTCACAATGAGCAGTTCTTC

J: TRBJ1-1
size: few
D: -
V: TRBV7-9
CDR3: CASSPMMNTEAFF
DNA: TGTGCCAGCAGCCCGATGATGAACACTGAAGCTTTCTTT

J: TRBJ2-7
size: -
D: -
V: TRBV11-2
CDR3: CASSSRVYEQYF
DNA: TGTGCCAGCAGCTCTAGAGTCTACGAGCAGTACTTC

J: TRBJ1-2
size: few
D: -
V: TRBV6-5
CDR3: CASSGFDRPDGYTF
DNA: TGTGCCAGCAGTGGATTCGACAGACCAGATGGCTACACCTTC

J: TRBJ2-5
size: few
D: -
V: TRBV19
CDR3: CASNTPGLPPETQYF
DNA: TGTGCCAGTAATACACCGGGCCTACCTCCGGAGACCCAGTACTTC

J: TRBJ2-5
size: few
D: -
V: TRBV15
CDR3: CATSRAEGRHQETQYF
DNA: TGTGCCACCAGCAGAGCGGAGGGACGGCACCAAGAGACCCAGTACTTC

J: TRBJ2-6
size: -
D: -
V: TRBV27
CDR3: CASSVGRANVLTF
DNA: TGTGCCAGCAGTGTCGGGCGGGCCAACGTCCTGACTTTC

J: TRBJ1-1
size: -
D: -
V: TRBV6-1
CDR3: CASSEREGIKTEAFF
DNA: TGTGCCAGCAGTGAAAGGGAGGGAATAAAAACTGAAGCTTTCTTT

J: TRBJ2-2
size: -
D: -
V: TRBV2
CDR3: CASKVENTGELFF
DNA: TGTGCCAGCAAGGTCGAGAACACCGGGGAGCTGTTTTTT

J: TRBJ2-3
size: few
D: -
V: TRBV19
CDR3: CASSPEAFAPGTQYF
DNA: TGTGCCAGTAGTCCGGAGGCCTTCGCTCCCGGGACGCAGTATTTT

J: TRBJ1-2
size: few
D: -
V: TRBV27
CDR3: CASSPSTGGYGYTF
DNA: TGTGCCAGCAGCCCATCCACCGGAGGCTATGGCTACACCTTC

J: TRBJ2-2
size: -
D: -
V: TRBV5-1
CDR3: CASSPGTANTGELFF
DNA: TGCGCCAGCAGCCCCGGGACGGCGAACACCGGGGAGCTGTTTTTT

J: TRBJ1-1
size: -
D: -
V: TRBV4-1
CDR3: CASSLYPNTEAFF
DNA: TGCGCCAGCAGCCTTTACCCAAACACTGAAGCTTTCTTT

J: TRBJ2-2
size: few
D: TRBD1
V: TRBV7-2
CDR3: CASSTGQPTGELFF
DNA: TGTGCCAGCAGCACGGGACAGCCCACCGGGGAGCTGTTTTTT

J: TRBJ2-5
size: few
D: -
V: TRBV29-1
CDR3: CSVDESGAQETQYF
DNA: TGCAGCGTGGATGAATCGGGGGCCCAAGAGACCCAGTACTTC

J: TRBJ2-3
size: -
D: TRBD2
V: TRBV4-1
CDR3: CASSHPLTGTSGGTTDTQYF
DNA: TGCGCCAGCAGCCACCCCCTTACCGGGACTAGCGGGGGGACCACAGATACGCAGTATTTT

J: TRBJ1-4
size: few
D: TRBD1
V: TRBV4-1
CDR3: CASSPGQRGTTNEKLFF
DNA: TGCGCCAGCAGCCCGGGACAGAGGGGGACAACTAATGAAAAACTGTTTTTT

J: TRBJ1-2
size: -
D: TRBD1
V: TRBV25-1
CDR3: CASSEAGTAYGYTF
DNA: TGTGCCAGCAGTGAAGCTGGGACAGCCTATGGCTACACCTTC

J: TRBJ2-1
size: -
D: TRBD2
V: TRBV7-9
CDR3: CASSPASGDTYNEQFF
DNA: TGTGCCAGCAGCCCCGCTAGCGGTGACACCTACAATGAGCAGTTCTTC

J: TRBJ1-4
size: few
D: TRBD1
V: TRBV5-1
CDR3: CASSRDRSNEKLFF
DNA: TGCGCCAGCAGCCGGGACAGGAGTAATGAAAAACTGTTTTTT

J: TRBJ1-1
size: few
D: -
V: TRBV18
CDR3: CASSLQEKGGTEAFF
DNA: TGTGCCAGCTCACTCCAAGAGAAGGGCGGCACTGAAGCTTTCTTT

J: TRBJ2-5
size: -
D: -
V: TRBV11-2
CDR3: CASSQKRDPSQETQYF
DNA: TGTGCCAGCAGCCAAAAACGGGACCCAAGCCAAGAGACCCAGTACTTC

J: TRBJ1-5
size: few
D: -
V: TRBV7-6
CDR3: CASSLLEGNQPQHF
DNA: TGTGCCAGCAGCTTATTGGAGGGGAATCAGCCCCAGCATTTT

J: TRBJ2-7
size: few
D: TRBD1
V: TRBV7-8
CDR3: CASRLETAGGRYEQYF
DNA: TGTGCCAGCAGGTTAGAGACCGCAGGGGGTCGCTACGAGCAGTACTTC